This TCR beta chain was identified in a study of cytomegalovirus exposure and HLA in healthy donors. In the PCR, 60 Vbeta and 13 Jbeta primers were used. Per the original data handling: Later, an analysis found about 83 million unique TCR beta chains, and about 10 million of these were shared. Method: immunoSEQ multiplex PCR; TCRdb's copy keeps in-frame clones and lacks some. The DNA was the basis for D and trimming; V, J and clone size are from that table. The table includes over 150,000 clones, around 80% detected once. V lost 3 bases and J lost 3, with 11 bases in between. The CDR3 has 14 amino acids. Germline V gene data show CDR1 as SGDLS and CDR2 as YYNGEE. This clone was found once.

The chain recombines TRBV9 with TRBJ2-3, with no clear D. The sample taken for sequencing was PBMCs. The receptor was isolated from a woman in her 40s in good health and CMV-seronegative. The CDR3 spells CASSERQITDTQYF. CDR3 sequence (DNA): TGTGCCAGCAGCGAGAGGCAGATTACAGATACGCAGTATTTT.